This is a list of T cell receptor beta chains from one sample in a study of early T cells in non-severe SARS-CoV-2 infection. TCRdb processed the 5' RACE reads anew with MiXCR; each CDR3 protein has one entry. The table records fewer than 40,000 distinct CDR3 sequences, about 7% of them present only once. This sample comprised whole blood, obtained at baseline. These TCRs come from an adult who was a healthcare worker with PCR-confirmed SARS-CoV-2 infection or an uninfected control (not recorded which). Each CDR3 is given with its conserved first and last residue. A D gene is named only where the DNA matches it firmly. The size of a clone is reported for some rows only, either as once, few or many, or as a class for expanded clones.

clone_size d_call j_call v_call cdr3_nt cdr3_aa
many . TRBJ1-1 TRBV5-1 TGCGCCAGCAGCTACAGCACTGAAGCTTTCTTT CASSYSTEAFF
many . TRBJ2-5 TRBV19 TGTGCCAGTAGTCCGCTGGGGTTACAAGAGACCCAGTACTTC CASSPLGLQETQYF
many TRBD2 TRBJ2-1 TRBV20-1 TGCAGTGCTAGAGATCTAGCGGACTACTCCTACAATGAGCAGTTCTTC CSARDLADYSYNEQFF
. . TRBJ1-1 TRBV14 TGTGCCAGCAGGCAACGATTGGACACTGAAGCTTTCTTT CASRQRLDTEAFF
. . TRBJ1-5 TRBV6-2/TRBV6-3 TGTGCCAGCAGTCCGGGGGGATCCTATAGCAATCAGCCCCAGCATTTT CASSPGGSYSNQPQHF
many . TRBJ2-5 TRBV10-3 TGTGCCATCGGGCATTTACAAGAGACCCAGTACTTC CAIGHLQETQYF
. TRBD2 TRBJ2-1 TRBV11-3 TGTGCCAGCAGCCCGCCGCGAGCGGGAGTTTCCTACAATGAGCAGTTCTTC CASSPPRAGVSYNEQFF
many . TRBJ1-1 TRBV7-9 TGTGCCAGCAGCCCCGGTCCAGGCCTGACTGAAGCTTTCTTT CASSPGPGLTEAFF
once . TRBJ1-1 TRBV20-1 TGCAGTGCTAGGGCCGCCGACAGCCCATCCCCCGAAGCTTTCTTT CSARAADSPSPEAFF
many . TRBJ1-5 TRBV6-1 TGTGCCAGCAGTGAAGCGCGTCTAAGGCCCCACCAGCCCCAGCATTTT CASSEARLRPHQPQHF
many . TRBJ2-7 TRBV5-1 TGCGCCAGCAGCTTGGATGGGAGAACCTACGAGCAGTACTTC CASSLDGRTYEQYF
many . TRBJ1-2 TRBV3-1 TGTGCCAGCAGCCAAGATGCCCTCCAGGGTTATTATGGCTACACCTTC CASSQDALQGYYGYTF
many TRBD1 TRBJ1-6 TRBV3-1 TGTGCCAGCAGCCGACGACAGGGGACAGACTCACCCCTCCACTTT CASSRRQGTDSPLHF
many . TRBJ2-5 TRBV11-1 TGTGCCAGCAGCTTCACAGCGAAGACCCAGTACTTC CASSFTAKTQYF